The text below deals with one T cell receptor (beta chain). The V gene lost 1 base and the J gene lost 1 base, with 10 bases spanning the gap. Germline-derived CDR1 and CDR2 are SEHNR and FQNEAQ (reference sequence). There are 15 residues in the CDR3. TCRdb's copy holds only in-frame clones and misses some; the assay was immunoSEQ multiplex PCR. The profile covers 120,000 or so clones, with approximately 74% appearing a single time and 5.5% taken by the ten largest. This entry comes from a study of blood T cell repertoires in COVID-19. As for the study in general: COVID-19 samples from acute and convalescent phases originated in the United States, Italy and Spain.

The origin of this receptor is a man in his sixties with acute or convalescent COVID-19. The specimen was peripheral blood. The chain couples TRBV7-9 to TRBJ1-1, with a tentative D call TRBD1 (6 bases). The CDR3 spells CASSLGGGRNTEAFF. CDR3 DNA: TGTGCCAGCAGCTTAGGAGGGGGAAGGAACACTGAAGCTTTCTTT.